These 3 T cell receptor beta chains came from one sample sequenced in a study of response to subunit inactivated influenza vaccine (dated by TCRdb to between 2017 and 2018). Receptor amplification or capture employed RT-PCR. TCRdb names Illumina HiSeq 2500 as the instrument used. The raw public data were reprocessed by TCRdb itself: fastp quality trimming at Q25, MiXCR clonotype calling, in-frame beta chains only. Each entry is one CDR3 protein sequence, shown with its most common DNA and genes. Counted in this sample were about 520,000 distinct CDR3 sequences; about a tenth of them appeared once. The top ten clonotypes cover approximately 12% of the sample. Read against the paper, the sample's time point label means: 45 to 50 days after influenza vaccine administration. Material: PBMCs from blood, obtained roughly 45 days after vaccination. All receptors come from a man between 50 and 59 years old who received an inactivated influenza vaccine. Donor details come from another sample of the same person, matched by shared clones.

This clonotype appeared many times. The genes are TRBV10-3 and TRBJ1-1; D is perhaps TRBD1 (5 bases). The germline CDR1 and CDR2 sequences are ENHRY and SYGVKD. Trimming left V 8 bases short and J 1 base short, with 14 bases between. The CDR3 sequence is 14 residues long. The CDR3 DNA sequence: TGTGCCATCCGCCCAGAAGGGGCGAACACTGAAGCTTTCTTT. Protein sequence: CAIRPEGANTEAFF.

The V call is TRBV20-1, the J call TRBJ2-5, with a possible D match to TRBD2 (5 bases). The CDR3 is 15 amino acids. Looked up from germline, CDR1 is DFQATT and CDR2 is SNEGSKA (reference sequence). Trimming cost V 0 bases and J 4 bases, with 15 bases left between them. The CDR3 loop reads CSARDTRASGETQYF. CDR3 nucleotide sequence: TGCAGTGCTAGAGATACGAGGGCCAGCGGAGAGACCCAGTACTTC.

The CDR3: CASSVMGSALIQGTVGEQYF. In DNA, the CDR3 is TGTGCCAGCAGTGTGATGGGGAGTGCACTGATTCAGGGTACGGTGGGCGAGCAGTACTTC. This sequence joins TRBV2 and TRBJ2-7; D possibly matches TRBD1 or TRBD2 (5 bases each). The CDR3 is made up of 20 amino acids. V gave up 4 bases and J gave up 6 bases, with 34 bases separating them. CDR1 is SNHLY and CDR2 is FYNNEI in the germline V gene.